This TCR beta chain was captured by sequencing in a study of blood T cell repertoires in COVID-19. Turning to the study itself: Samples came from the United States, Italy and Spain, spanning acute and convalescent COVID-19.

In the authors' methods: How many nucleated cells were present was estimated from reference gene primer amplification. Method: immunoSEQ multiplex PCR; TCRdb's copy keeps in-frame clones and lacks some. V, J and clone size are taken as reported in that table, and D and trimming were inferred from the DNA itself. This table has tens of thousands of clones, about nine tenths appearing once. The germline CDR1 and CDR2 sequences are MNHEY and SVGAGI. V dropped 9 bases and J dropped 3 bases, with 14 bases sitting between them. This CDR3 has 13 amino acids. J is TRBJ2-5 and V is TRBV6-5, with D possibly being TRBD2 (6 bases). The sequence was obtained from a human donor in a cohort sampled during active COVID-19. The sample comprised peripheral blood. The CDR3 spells CASRAGLEETQYF. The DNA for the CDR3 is TGTGCCAGTCGAGCGGGTTTGGAAGAGACCCAGTACTTC.